The sequence of this TCR beta chain was determined in a study of blood T cell repertoires in COVID-19. Background on the study: The samples span acute and convalescent COVID-19 from the United States, Italy and Spain.

Original data processing: The authors estimated nucleated cell counts from reference gene primer amplification. Measured with immunoSEQ multiplex PCR; TCRdb has only the in-frame clones, and not every one. The V and J calls and clone size are taken from that table; D and trimming were inferred from the DNA. The sample shows fewer than 300,000 clones, around 90% of them seen only once. Participants reported their clinical history, and cohort assignment relied on those reports. The CDR3 has 13 residues. V shed 6 bases and J shed 1 base, with 9 bases lying between them. CDR1 is MNHEY, CDR2 SVGAGI, per germline.

The TCR sequence derives from a woman aged 25 to 45 who had recovered from COVID-19. The specimen was PBMCs or T cells enriched from blood (not recorded which). The chain is built from TRBV6-5 and TRBJ1-1; possibly TRBD1 for D (5 bases). CDR3: CASRSTENTEAFF. The CDR3, as DNA: TGTGCCAGCAGATCGACAGAGAACACTGAAGCTTTCTTT.